These T cell receptor beta chains were read from a single sample in a study of OX40 agonist ivuxolimab in advanced cancers. Profiling relied on immunoSEQ multiplex PCR, and the TCRdb table lists in-frame clones only, not all of them. Found here are 77,000 or so clones, 80% to 90% of them singletons; the top ten hold about 10%. Sequencing used CD4+ or CD8+ T cells sorted from blood, obtained in a trial of the OX40 agonist ivuxolimab. The receptors here all came from an adult with an advanced solid tumor such as melanoma, head and neck, liver or kidney cancer. Each CDR3 is given with its conserved first and last residue. The order of the fields is D gene, V gene, clone size, J gene, CDR3 DNA, CDR3 protein. A D gene is named only where the DNA matches it firmly. A row's size may be missing; if present it is once, few, many or a size class.

D gene: TRBD1; V gene: TRBV28; clone size: -; J gene: TRBJ2-7; CDR3 DNA: TGTGCCAGCAGTTTTTTACCGGGACAGGCGTCCTACGAGCAGTACTTC; CDR3 protein: CASSFLPGQASYEQYF
D gene: TRBD1; V gene: TRBV6-5; clone size: -; J gene: TRBJ1-2; CDR3 DNA: TGTGCCAGCAGTGAAGGGACAGGGACTGGCTACACCTTC; CDR3 protein: CASSEGTGTGYTF
D gene: TRBD1; V gene: TRBV6-1; clone size: -; J gene: TRBJ1-6; CDR3 DNA: TGTGCCAGCAGTGAACTTATGACAGGGGGCCCATCACCCCTCCACTTT; CDR3 protein: CASSELMTGGPSPLHF
D gene: -; V gene: TRBV7-2; clone size: -; J gene: TRBJ1-5; CDR3 DNA: TGTGCCAGCAGCTTAAGAAGGAGCAATCAGCCCCAGCATTTT; CDR3 protein: CASSLRRSNQPQHF
D gene: -; V gene: TRBV6-1; clone size: -; J gene: TRBJ2-5; CDR3 DNA: TGTGCCAGCAGTGAGTTCCTGGGACTCCTCCAAGAGACCCAGTACTTC; CDR3 protein: CASSEFLGLLQETQYF
D gene: TRBD1; V gene: TRBV28; clone size: -; J gene: TRBJ1-2; CDR3 DNA: TGTGCCAGCAGTTTGGACAGGGTGAACCATGGCTACACCTTC; CDR3 protein: CASSLDRVNHGYTF
D gene: -; V gene: TRBV5-6; clone size: -; J gene: TRBJ1-6; CDR3 DNA: TGTGCCAGCAGCTTGGGGGGCGATCGGGCCCCAACCTTATTT; CDR3 protein: CASSLGGDRAPTLF
D gene: -; V gene: TRBV5-1; clone size: -; J gene: TRBJ2-2; CDR3 DNA: TGCGCCAGCAGCCGGGAATACCCGCCCACCGGGGAGCTGTTTTTT; CDR3 protein: CASSREYPPTGELFF
D gene: -; V gene: TRBV9; clone size: -; J gene: TRBJ2-3; CDR3 DNA: TGTGCCAGCAGCGCCTCCGGGACCCTCTGGGGTACGCAGTATTTT; CDR3 protein: CASSASGTLWGTQYF
D gene: TRBD1; V gene: TRBV5-1; clone size: once; J gene: TRBJ2-4; CDR3 DNA: TGCGCCAGCAGCTCGCAGGGGGAAAACATTCAGTACTTC; CDR3 protein: CASSSQGENIQYF
D gene: TRBD2; V gene: TRBV19; clone size: -; J gene: TRBJ2-3; CDR3 DNA: TGTGCCAGTAGTCCACTAGCGGGAGTAACAGATACGCAGTATTTT; CDR3 protein: CASSPLAGVTDTQYF
D gene: TRBD2; V gene: TRBV25-1; clone size: -; J gene: TRBJ2-5; CDR3 DNA: TGTGCCAGCTTTCCCCTTAACCCTAGCGGGAGGGTTGAAGAGACCCAGTACTTC; CDR3 protein: CASFPLNPSGRVEETQYF
D gene: -; V gene: TRBV27; clone size: -; J gene: TRBJ1-5; CDR3 DNA: TGTGCCAGCAGTTTTGGGATGGGTCAGCCCCAGCATTTT; CDR3 protein: CASSFGMGQPQHF
D gene: -; V gene: TRBV12-2; clone size: -; J gene: TRBJ2-7; CDR3 DNA: TGTGCAAGTCGCTTAGCGGGGACAGGGATCTACGAGCAGTACTTC; CDR3 protein: CASRLAGTGIYEQYF
D gene: -; V gene: TRBV6-1; clone size: -; J gene: TRBJ2-7; CDR3 DNA: TGTGCCAGCAGTGAATACTGGGGTTACGAGCAGTACTTC; CDR3 protein: CASSEYWGYEQYF
D gene: TRBD1; V gene: TRBV15; clone size: -; J gene: TRBJ1-2; CDR3 DNA: TGTGCCACCAGCAGAGATACAGGGGTTGGCTACACCTTC; CDR3 protein: CATSRDTGVGYTF
D gene: TRBD1; V gene: TRBV7-6; clone size: few; J gene: TRBJ1-1; CDR3 DNA: TGTGCCAGCAGCAAAAACAGGGGGCTTAACACTGAAGCTTTCTTT; CDR3 protein: CASSKNRGLNTEAFF
D gene: -; V gene: TRBV4-2; clone size: -; J gene: TRBJ2-1; CDR3 DNA: TGTGCCAGCAGCCAAGTGGCAGGGGCGAACAATGAGCAGTTCTTC; CDR3 protein: CASSQVAGANNEQFF
D gene: TRBD2; V gene: TRBV6-1; clone size: -; J gene: TRBJ2-7; CDR3 DNA: TGTGCCAGCAGTGAAACCTGGGGACTAGCTGAGGAGCAGTACTTC; CDR3 protein: CASSETWGLAEEQYF
D gene: -; V gene: TRBV2; clone size: -; J gene: TRBJ1-5; CDR3 DNA: TGTGCCAGCAGTCCGGACGGGTATAGCAATCAGCCCCAGCATTTT; CDR3 protein: CASSPDGYSNQPQHF
D gene: -; V gene: TRBV27; clone size: -; J gene: TRBJ2-7; CDR3 DNA: TGTGCCAGCAGTTTATCCTACAGTTCCTACGAGCAGTACTTC; CDR3 protein: CASSLSYSSYEQYF
D gene: -; V gene: TRBV7-2; clone size: -; J gene: TRBJ1-2; CDR3 DNA: TGTGCCAGCAGCTCGAGGAGGACCCTCTATGGCTACACCTTC; CDR3 protein: CASSSRRTLYGYTF
D gene: TRBD2; V gene: TRBV14; clone size: -; J gene: TRBJ2-3; CDR3 DNA: TGTGCCAGCAGCCAAGTACTAGCGGGGGGGACAGATACGCAGTATTTT; CDR3 protein: CASSQVLAGGTDTQYF
D gene: -; V gene: TRBV20-1; clone size: -; J gene: TRBJ1-2; CDR3 DNA: TGCAGTGCTAGAGCACTCTATGGCTACACCTTC; CDR3 protein: CSARALYGYTF
D gene: TRBD2; V gene: TRBV5-6; clone size: once; J gene: TRBJ2-7; CDR3 DNA: TGTGCCAGCAGCCGTAGCGGGTATTCCTACGAGCAGTACTTC; CDR3 protein: CASSRSGYSYEQYF
D gene: -; V gene: TRBV5-4; clone size: -; J gene: TRBJ2-1; CDR3 DNA: TGTGCCAGCAGCTTGCAGACCTACAATGAGCAGTTCTTC; CDR3 protein: CASSLQTYNEQFF
D gene: -; V gene: TRBV28; clone size: -; J gene: TRBJ2-7; CDR3 DNA: TGTGCCAGCAGTTCCGTGACCTACGAGCAGTACTTC; CDR3 protein: CASSSVTYEQYF
D gene: -; V gene: TRBV5-6; clone size: -; J gene: TRBJ1-2; CDR3 DNA: TGTGCCAGCAGCTTGGGAGGTTCGGGGGGATACGGCTACACCTTC; CDR3 protein: CASSLGGSGGYGYTF
D gene: -; V gene: TRBV10-1; clone size: few; J gene: TRBJ2-3; CDR3 DNA: TGCGCCAGCAGTGACTGGCAAATCACAGATACGCAGTATTTT; CDR3 protein: CASSDWQITDTQYF
D gene: TRBD2; V gene: TRBV9; clone size: -; J gene: TRBJ2-1; CDR3 DNA: TGTGCCAGCAGCGGGTATAGGGGTCTCGGGAGGGACAATGAGCAGTTCTTC; CDR3 protein: CASSGYRGLGRDNEQFF
D gene: -; V gene: TRBV18; clone size: once; J gene: TRBJ2-5; CDR3 DNA: TGTGCCAGCTCACCACTGGCCGGAGGTGAGACCCAGTACTTC; CDR3 protein: CASSPLAGGETQYF
D gene: -; V gene: TRBV7-6; clone size: -; J gene: TRBJ2-5; CDR3 DNA: TGTGCCAGCAGCTTGATTTTCGACAGCCAAGAGACCCAGTACTTC; CDR3 protein: CASSLIFDSQETQYF
D gene: -; V gene: TRBV5-1; clone size: once; J gene: TRBJ2-2; CDR3 DNA: TGCGCCAGCAGCTATGGAGGGGGCTTAAGGACCGGGGAGCTGTTTTTT; CDR3 protein: CASSYGGGLRTGELFF
D gene: -; V gene: TRBV11-2; clone size: -; J gene: TRBJ2-3; CDR3 DNA: TGTGCCAGCAGCTCGGGCCCCACAGATACGCAGTATTTT; CDR3 protein: CASSSGPTDTQYF
D gene: -; V gene: TRBV5-1; clone size: -; J gene: TRBJ1-5; CDR3 DNA: TGCGCCAGCAGCTTGGAGAGCAATCAGCCCCAGCATTTT; CDR3 protein: CASSLESNQPQHF
D gene: TRBD1; V gene: TRBV9; clone size: -; J gene: TRBJ1-4; CDR3 DNA: TGTGCCAGCAGCGCGACAGGGACTAGGGCTGAAAAACTGTTTTTT; CDR3 protein: CASSATGTRAEKLFF
D gene: -; V gene: TRBV28; clone size: -; J gene: TRBJ1-6; CDR3 DNA: TGTGCCAGCAGTTTCTTTGTCGCTACCGACACCTTTAAACTGTCACCCCTCCACTTT; CDR3 protein: CASSFFVATDTFKLSPLHF
D gene: -; V gene: TRBV11-2; clone size: -; J gene: TRBJ2-1; CDR3 DNA: TGTGCCAGCAGCTTGTCAAGTAACGATGAGCAGTTCTTC; CDR3 protein: CASSLSSNDEQFF
D gene: -; V gene: TRBV5-1; clone size: -; J gene: TRBJ1-2; CDR3 DNA: TGCGCCAGCAGCTTGGCAGAAATTTATGGCTACACCTTC; CDR3 protein: CASSLAEIYGYTF
D gene: -; V gene: TRBV11-1; clone size: -; J gene: TRBJ1-1; CDR3 DNA: TGTGCCAGCAAACACAGTGGACAACCTTTGAACACTGAAGCTTTCTTT; CDR3 protein: CASKHSGQPLNTEAFF
D gene: TRBD2; V gene: TRBV5-1; clone size: -; J gene: TRBJ2-1; CDR3 DNA: TGCGCCAGCAGCTTGGCCGGGACTAGACCCTACAATGAGCAGTTCTTC; CDR3 protein: CASSLAGTRPYNEQFF
D gene: -; V gene: TRBV5-1; clone size: -; J gene: TRBJ2-7; CDR3 DNA: TGCGCCAGCAGCTTGAGGGCAGGCAGTTCCTACGAGCAGTACTTC; CDR3 protein: CASSLRAGSSYEQYF
D gene: -; V gene: TRBV10-3; clone size: -; J gene: TRBJ2-3; CDR3 DNA: TGTGCCATCTCCGGTCTCGCAGATACGCAGTATTTT; CDR3 protein: CAISGLADTQYF
D gene: -; V gene: TRBV7-7; clone size: -; J gene: TRBJ2-5; CDR3 DNA: TGTGCTAGCAGCTTGGTCGACGGGCAAGAGACCCAGTACTTC; CDR3 protein: CASSLVDGQETQYF
D gene: -; V gene: TRBV10-2; clone size: -; J gene: TRBJ2-5; CDR3 DNA: TGCGCCAGCAGTGAGGTGGCAGGCCTCCAAGAGACCCAGTACTTC; CDR3 protein: CASSEVAGLQETQYF
D gene: TRBD1; V gene: TRBV7-8; clone size: -; J gene: TRBJ1-5; CDR3 DNA: TGTGCCAGCAGCTTAGTCTTCACAGGGGCGTCGGATCAGCCCCAGCATTTT; CDR3 protein: CASSLVFTGASDQPQHF
D gene: -; V gene: TRBV29-1; clone size: -; J gene: TRBJ1-5; CDR3 DNA: TGCAGCGGACAGCCGGATAGCAATCAGCCCCAGCATTTT; CDR3 protein: CSGQPDSNQPQHF
D gene: -; V gene: TRBV7-9; clone size: -; J gene: TRBJ1-1; CDR3 DNA: TGTGCCAGCAGCTGGCAGGTGGACACTGAAGCTTTCTTT; CDR3 protein: CASSWQVDTEAFF
D gene: -; V gene: TRBV6-1; clone size: -; J gene: TRBJ1-5; CDR3 DNA: TGTGCCAGCAGTGCCACAATTCAGCCCCAGCATTTT; CDR3 protein: CASSATIQPQHF